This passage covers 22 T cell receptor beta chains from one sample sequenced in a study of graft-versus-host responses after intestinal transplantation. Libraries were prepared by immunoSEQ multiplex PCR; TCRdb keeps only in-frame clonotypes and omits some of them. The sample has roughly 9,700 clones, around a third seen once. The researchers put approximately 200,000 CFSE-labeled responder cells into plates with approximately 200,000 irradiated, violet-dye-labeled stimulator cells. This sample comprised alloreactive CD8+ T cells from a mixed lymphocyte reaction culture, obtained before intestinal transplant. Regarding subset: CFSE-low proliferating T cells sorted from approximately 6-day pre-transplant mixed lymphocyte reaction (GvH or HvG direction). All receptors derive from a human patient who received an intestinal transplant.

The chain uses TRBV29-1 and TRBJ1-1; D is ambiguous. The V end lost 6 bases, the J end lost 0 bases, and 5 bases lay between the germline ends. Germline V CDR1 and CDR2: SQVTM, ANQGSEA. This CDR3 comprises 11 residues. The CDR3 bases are TGCAGCGTCCCGGTGAACACTGAAGCTTTCTTT. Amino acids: CSVPVNTEAFF.

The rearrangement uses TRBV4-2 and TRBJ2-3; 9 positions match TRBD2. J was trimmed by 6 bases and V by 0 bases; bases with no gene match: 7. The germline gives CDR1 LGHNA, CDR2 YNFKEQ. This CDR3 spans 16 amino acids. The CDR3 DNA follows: TGTGCCAGCAGCCAAGATTGGGCGGGGGGGGAGGATACGCAGTATTTT. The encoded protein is CASSQDWAGGEDTQYF.

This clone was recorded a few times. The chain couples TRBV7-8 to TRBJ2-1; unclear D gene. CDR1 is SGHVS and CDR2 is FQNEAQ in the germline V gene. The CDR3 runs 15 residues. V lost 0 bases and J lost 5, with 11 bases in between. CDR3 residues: CASSLAFEANNEQFF. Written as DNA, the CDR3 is TGTGCCAGCAGCTTAGCTTTTGAAGCTAACAATGAGCAGTTCTTC.

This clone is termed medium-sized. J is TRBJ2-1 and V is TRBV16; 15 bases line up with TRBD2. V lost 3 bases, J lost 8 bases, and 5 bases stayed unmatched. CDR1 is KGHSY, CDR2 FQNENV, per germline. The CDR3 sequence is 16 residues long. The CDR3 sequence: CASSQSGTSGRYEQFF. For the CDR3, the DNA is TGTGCCAGCAGCCAGTCCGGGACTAGCGGGAGGTATGAGCAGTTCTTC.

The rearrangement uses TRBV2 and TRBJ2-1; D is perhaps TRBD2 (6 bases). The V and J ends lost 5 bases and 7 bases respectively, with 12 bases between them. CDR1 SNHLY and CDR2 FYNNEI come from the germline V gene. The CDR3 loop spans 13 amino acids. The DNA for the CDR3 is TGTGCCAGCAGTATGGAGGGGTGGAATGAGCAGTTCTTC. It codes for CASSMEGWNEQFF.

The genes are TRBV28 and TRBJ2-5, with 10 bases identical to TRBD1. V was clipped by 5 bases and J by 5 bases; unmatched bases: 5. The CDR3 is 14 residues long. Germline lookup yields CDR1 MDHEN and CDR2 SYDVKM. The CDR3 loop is CASSPRTGGETQYF. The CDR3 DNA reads TGTGCCAGCAGTCCCCGGACAGGGGGGGAGACCCAGTACTTC.

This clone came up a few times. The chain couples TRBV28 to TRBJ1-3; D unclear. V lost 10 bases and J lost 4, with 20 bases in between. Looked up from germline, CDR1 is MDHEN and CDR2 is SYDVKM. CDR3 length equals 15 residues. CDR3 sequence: CAIRKAGSRGNTIYF. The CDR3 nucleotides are TGTGCCATCAGAAAGGCGGGGTCTCGAGGAAACACCATATATTTT.

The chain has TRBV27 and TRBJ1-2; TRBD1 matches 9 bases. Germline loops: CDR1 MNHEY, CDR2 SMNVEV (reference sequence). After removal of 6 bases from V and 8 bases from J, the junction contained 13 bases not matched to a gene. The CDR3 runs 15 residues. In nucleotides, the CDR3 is TGTGCCAGCAGCTTGGGACAGGGTTACCCCCCCGGCTACACCTTC. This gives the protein CASSLGQGYPPGYTF.

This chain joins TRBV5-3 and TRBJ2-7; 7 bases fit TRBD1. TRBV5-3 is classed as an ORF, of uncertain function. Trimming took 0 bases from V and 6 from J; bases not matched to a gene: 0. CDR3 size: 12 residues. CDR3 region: CARSLGQGEQYF. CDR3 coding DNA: TGTGCCAGAAGCTTGGGACAGGGCGAGCAGTACTTC.

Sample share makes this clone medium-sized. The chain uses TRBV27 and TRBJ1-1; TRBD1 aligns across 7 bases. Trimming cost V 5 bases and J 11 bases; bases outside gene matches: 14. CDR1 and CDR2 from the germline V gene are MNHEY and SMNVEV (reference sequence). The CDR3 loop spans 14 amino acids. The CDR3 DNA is TGTGCCAGCAGTCCCTCCCCAGGGGGGATCAGGGCTTTCTTT. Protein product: CASSPSPGGIRAFF.

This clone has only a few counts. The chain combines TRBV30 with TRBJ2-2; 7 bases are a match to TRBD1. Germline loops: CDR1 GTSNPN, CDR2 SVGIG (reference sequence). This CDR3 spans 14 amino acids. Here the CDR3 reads CGYEQGQNTGELFF. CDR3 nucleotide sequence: TGTGGGTATGAACAGGGGCAGAACACCGGGGAGCTGTTTTTT.

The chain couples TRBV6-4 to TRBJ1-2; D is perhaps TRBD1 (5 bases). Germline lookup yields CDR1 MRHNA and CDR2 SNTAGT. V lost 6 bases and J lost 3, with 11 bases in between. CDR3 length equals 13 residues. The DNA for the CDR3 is TGTGCCAGCAGCACCCCGGGGGACTATGGCTACACCTTC. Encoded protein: CASSTPGDYGYTF.

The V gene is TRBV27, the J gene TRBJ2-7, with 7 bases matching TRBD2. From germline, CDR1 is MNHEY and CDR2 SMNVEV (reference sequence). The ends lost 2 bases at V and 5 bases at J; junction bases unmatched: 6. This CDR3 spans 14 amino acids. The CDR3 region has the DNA TGTGCCAGCAGTTTAGCGGGAGACCCCCACGAGCAGTACTTC. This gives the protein CASSLAGDPHEQYF.

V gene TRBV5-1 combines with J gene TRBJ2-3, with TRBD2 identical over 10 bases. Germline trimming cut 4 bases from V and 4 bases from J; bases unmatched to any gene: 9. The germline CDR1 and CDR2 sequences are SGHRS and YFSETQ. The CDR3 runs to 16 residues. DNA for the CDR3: TGCGCCAGCAGCAGTCCAAGCGGGGGGGCATCAGATACGCAGTATTTT. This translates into CASSSPSGGASDTQYF.

The CDR3 is CAISAHRVGTEAFF. CDR3 nucleotides: TGTGCCATCAGTGCTCACAGGGTGGGCACTGAAGCTTTCTTT. The rearrangement joins TRBV10-3 to TRBJ1-1, with D tentatively TRBD1 (6 bases). The CDR3 length is 14 residues. The V gene lost 4 bases and the J gene lost 4 bases, with 13 bases spanning the gap. Germline lookup yields CDR1 ENHRY and CDR2 SYGVKD.

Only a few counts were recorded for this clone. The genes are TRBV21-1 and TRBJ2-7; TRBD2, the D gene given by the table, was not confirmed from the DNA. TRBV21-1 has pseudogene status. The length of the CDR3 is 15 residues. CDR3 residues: CASSPKVLIYYEQYF. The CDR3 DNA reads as TGTGCCAGCAGCCCCAAAGTTTTAATCTACTACGAGCAGTACTTC.

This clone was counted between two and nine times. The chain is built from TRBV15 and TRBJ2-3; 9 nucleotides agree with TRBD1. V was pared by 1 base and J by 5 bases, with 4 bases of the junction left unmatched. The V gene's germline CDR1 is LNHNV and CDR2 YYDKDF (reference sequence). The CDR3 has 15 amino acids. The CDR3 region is CATSRGDRVGDTQYF. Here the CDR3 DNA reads TGTGCCACCAGCAGAGGGGACAGGGTTGGAGATACGCAGTATTTT. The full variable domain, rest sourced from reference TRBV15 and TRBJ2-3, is DAMVIQNPRYQVTQFGKPVTLSCSQTLNHNVMYWYQQKSSQAPKLLFHYYDKDFNNEADTPDNFQSRRPNTSFCFLDIRSPGLGDTAMYLCATSRGDRVGDTQYFGPGTRLTVL.

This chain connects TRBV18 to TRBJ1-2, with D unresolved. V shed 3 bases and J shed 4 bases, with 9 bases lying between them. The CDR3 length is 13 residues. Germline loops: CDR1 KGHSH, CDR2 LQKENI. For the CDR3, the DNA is TGTGCCAGCTCACCTCACAGATCCTATGGCTACACCTTC. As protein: CASSPHRSYGYTF. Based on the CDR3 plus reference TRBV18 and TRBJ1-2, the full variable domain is NAGVMQNPRHLVRRRGQEARLRCSPMKGHSHVYWYRQLPEEGLKFMVYLQKENIIDESGMPKERFSAEFPKEGPSILRIQQVVRGDSAAYFCASSPHRSYGYTFGSGTRLTVV.

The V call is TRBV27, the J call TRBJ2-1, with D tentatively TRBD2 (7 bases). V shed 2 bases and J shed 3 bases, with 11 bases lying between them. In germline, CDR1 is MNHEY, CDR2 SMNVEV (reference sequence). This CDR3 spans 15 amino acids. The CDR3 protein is CASSLGGAIYNEQFF. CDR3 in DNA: TGTGCCAGCAGTTTAGGGGGGGCCATCTACAATGAGCAGTTCTTC.

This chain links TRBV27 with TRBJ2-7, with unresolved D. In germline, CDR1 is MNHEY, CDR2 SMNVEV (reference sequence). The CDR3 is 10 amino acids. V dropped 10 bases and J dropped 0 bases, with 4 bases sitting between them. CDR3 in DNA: TGTGCCATTCACTCCTACGAGCAGTACTTC. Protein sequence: CAIHSYEQYF.

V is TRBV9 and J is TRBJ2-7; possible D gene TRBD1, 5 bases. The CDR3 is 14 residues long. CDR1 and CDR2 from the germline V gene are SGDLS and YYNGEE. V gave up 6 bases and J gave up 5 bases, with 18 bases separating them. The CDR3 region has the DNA TGTGCCAGCACCGCAGGGCCGGTCTACCACGAGCAGTACTTC. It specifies CASTAGPVYHEQYF.

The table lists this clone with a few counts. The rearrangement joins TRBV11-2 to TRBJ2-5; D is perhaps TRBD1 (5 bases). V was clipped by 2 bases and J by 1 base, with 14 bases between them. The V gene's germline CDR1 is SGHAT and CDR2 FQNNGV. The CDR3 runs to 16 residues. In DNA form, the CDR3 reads TGTGCCAGCAGCTTATGGTTTATAGGGGCCCAAGAGACCCAGTACTTC. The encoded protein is CASSLWFIGAQETQYF. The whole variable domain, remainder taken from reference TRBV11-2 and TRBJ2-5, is EAGVAQSPRYKIIEKRQSVAFWCNPISGHATLYWYQQILGQGPKLLIQFQNNGVVDDSQLPKDRFSAERLKGVDSTLKIQPAKLEDSAVYLCASSLWFIGAQETQYFGPGTRLLVL.